This T cell receptor (beta chain) stems from a study of graft-versus-host responses after intestinal transplantation. In the study overall: Anti-thymocyte globulin served as induction for all recipients, who then took tacrolimus and steroids for about 3 years. Study-wide points: Elevated graft-versus-host to host-versus-graft clonal ratios in allografts were recorded for patients with graft-donor T cell macrochimerism. GvH clones were identified in recipient marrow, with some first appearing in ileum or blood.

The junction had 18 bases not matched to a gene; V was cut back by 0 bases and J by 4 bases. Germline CDR1 reads SGHKS; CDR2 reads YYEKEE (reference sequence). The CDR3 runs to 20 residues. Measured with immunoSEQ multiplex PCR; TCRdb has only the in-frame clones, and not every one. The data show some 86,000 clones, 75% to 95% seen once. On this clone: Its antigen is still unknown.

This receptor was identified in a human donor who received an intestinal transplant. The chain uses TRBV5-5 and TRBJ2-1, with 8 bases that match TRBD1. The sequences come from unstimulated CD8+ T cells sorted from spleen or lymph node cells, collected before intestinal transplant. CDR3 coding DNA: TGTGCCAGCAGCTTGGTCTTCAGGGGGCCCCTGAGCAAACTATACAATGAGCAGTTCTTC. It specifies CASSLVFRGPLSKLYNEQFF.